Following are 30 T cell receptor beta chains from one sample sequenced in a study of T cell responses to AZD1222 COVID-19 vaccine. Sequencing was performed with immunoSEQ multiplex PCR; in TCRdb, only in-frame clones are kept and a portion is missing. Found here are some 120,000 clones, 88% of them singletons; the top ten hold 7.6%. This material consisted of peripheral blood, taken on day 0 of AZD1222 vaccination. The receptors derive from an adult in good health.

CDR3 residues: CASSQEEARQETQYF. The CDR3 bases are TGTGCCAGCAGCCAAGAGGAGGCCAGGCAAGAGACCCAGTACTTC. The rearrangement uses TRBV4-2 and TRBJ2-5, with D tentatively TRBD2 (5 bases). The CDR3 has 15 amino acids. With 0 bases removed from V and 2 bases from J, the gap between germline ends came to 10 bases. Germline V gene lookup returns CDR1 LGHNA and CDR2 YNFKEQ.

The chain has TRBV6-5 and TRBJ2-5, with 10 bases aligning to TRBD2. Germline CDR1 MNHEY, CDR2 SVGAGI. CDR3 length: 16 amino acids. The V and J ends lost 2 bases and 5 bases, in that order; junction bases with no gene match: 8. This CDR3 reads CASSYDASGSGETQYF. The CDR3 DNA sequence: TGTGCCAGCAGTTACGATGCTAGCGGGAGCGGCGAGACCCAGTACTTC.

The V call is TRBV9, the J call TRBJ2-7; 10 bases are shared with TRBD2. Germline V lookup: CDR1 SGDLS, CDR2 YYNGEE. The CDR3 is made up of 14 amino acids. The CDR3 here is CASASGSHSYEQYF. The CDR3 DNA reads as TGTGCGTCGGCTAGCGGGAGCCACTCCTACGAGCAGTACTTC.

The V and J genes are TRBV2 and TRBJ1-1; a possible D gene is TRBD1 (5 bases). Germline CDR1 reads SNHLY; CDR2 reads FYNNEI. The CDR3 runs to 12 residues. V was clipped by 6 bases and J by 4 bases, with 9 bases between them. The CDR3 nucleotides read TGTGCCAGCAGGGGACCTATCACTGAAGCTTTCTTT. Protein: CASRGPITEAFF.

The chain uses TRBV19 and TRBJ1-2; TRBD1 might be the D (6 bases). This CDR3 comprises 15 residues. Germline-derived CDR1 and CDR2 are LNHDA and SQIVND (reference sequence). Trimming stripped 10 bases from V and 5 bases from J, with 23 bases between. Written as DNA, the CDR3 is TGTGCCACGGGGACACCTAACGGCCCCAGGTATGGCTACACCTTC. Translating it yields CATGTPNGPRYGYTF.

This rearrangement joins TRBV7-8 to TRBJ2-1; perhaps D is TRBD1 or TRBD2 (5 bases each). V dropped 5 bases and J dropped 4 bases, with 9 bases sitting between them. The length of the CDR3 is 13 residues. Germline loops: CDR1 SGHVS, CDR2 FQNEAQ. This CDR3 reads CASSPGTYNEQFF. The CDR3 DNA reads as TGTGCCAGCAGCCCAGGGACGTACAATGAGCAGTTCTTC. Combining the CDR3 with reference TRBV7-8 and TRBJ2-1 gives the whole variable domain GAGVSQSPRYKVAKRGQDVALRCDPISGHVSLFWYQQALGQGPEFLTYFQNEAQLDKSGLPSDRFFAERPEGSVSTLKIQRTQQEDSAVYLCASSPGTYNEQFFGPGTRLTVL.

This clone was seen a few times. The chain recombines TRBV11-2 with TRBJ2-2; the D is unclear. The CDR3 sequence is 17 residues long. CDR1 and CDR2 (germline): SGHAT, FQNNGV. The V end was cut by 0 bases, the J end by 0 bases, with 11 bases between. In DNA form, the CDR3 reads TGTGCCAGCAGCTTAGAACGTCTCCCTACGAACACCGGGGAGCTGTTTTTT. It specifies CASSLERLPTNTGELFF.

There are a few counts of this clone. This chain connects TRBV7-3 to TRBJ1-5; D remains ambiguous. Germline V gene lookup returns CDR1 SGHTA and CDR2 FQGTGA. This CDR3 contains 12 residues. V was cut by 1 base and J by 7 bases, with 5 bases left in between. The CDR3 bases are TGTGCCAGCAGCTTAAACAGACAGCCCCAGCATTTT. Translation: CASSLNRQPQHF.

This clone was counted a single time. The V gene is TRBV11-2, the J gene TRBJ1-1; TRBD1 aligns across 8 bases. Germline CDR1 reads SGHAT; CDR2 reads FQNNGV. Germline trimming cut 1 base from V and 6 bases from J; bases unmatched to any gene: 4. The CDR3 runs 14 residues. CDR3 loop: CASSLGQGFPEAFF. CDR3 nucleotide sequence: TGTGCCAGCAGCTTAGGACAGGGGTTTCCTGAAGCTTTCTTT.

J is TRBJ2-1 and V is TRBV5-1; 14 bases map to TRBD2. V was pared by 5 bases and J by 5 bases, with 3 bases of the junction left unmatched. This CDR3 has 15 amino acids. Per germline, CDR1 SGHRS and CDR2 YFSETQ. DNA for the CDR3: TGCGCCAGCAGGGCGACTAGCGGGGGGGACAATGAGCAGTTCTTC. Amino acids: CASRATSGGDNEQFF.

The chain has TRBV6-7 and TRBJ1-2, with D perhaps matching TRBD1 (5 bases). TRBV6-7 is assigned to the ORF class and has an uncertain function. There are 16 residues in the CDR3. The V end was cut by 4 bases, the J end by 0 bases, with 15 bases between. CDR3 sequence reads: CASSSPGLLTNYGYTF. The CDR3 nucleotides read TGTGCCAGCAGTTCCCCGGGACTGCTGACTAACTATGGCTACACCTTC.

Here the CDR3 DNA reads TGTGCCAGCAGCTCTATAACTAGCAACTACGAGCAGTACTTC. It is translated as CASSSITSNYEQYF. V is TRBV7-2 and J is TRBJ2-7, with a possible D match to TRBD2 (6 bases). In germline, CDR1 is SGHTA, CDR2 FQGNSA. V lost 4 bases to trimming and J lost 3 bases, with 13 bases between them. The CDR3 length is 14 residues.

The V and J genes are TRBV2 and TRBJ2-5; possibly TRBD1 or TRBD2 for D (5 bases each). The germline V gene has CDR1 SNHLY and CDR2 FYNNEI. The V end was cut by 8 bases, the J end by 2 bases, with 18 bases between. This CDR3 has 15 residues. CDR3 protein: CASDRDGSLQETQYF. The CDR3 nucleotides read TGTGCCAGCGACCGGGACGGATCGTTGCAAGAGACCCAGTACTTC.

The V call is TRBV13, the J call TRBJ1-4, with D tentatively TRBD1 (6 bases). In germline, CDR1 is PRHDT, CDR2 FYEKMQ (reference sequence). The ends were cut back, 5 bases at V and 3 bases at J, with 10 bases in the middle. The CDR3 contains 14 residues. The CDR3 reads CASSLRGPNEKLFF. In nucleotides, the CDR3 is TGTGCCAGCAGCCTCAGGGGTCCTAATGAAAAACTGTTTTTT.

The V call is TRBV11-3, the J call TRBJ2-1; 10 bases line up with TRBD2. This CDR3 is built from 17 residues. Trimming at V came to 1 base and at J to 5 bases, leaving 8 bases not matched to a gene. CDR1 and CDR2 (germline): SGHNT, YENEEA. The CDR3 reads CASSLGLAGVSHNEQFF. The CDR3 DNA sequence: TGTGCCAGCAGCTTAGGGCTAGCGGGAGTTAGCCACAATGAGCAGTTCTTC. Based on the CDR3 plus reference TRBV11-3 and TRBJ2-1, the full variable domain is EAGVVQSPRYKIIEKKQPVAFWCNPISGHNTLYWYLQNLGQGPELLIRYENEEAVDDSQLPKDRFSAERLKGVDSTLKIQPAELGDSAVYLCASSLGLAGVSHNEQFFGPGTRLTVL.

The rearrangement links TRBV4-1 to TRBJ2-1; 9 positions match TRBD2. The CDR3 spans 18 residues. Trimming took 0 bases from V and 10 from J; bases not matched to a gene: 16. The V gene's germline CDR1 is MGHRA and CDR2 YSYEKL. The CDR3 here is CASSQDRSTSGRRLEQFF. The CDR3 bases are TGCGCCAGCAGCCAAGATAGGTCCACGAGCGGGAGGAGGCTCGAGCAGTTCTTC.

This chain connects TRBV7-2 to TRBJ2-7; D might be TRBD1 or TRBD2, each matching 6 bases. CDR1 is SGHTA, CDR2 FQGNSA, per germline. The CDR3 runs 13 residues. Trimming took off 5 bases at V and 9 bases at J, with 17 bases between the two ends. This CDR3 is CASSKNQGTVQYF. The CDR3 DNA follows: TGTGCCAGCAGCAAAAACCAGGGGACTGTGCAGTACTTC.

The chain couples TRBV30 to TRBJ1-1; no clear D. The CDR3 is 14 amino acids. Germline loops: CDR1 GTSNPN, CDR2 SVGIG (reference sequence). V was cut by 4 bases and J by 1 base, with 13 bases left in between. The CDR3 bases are TGTGCCTGGAAGGGCGGAATTAGGAACACTGAAGCTTTCTTT. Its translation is CAWKGGIRNTEAFF.

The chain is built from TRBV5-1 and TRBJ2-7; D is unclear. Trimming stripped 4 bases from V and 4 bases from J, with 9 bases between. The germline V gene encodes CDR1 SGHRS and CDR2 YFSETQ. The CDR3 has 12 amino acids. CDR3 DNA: TGCGCCAGCAGCCTCGACGGGTACGAGCAGTACTTC. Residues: CASSLDGYEQYF.

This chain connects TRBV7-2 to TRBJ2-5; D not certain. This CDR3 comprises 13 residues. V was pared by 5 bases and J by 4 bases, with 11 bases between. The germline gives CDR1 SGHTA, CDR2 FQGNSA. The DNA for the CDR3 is TGTGCCAGCAGCGCCCTGTCCGGAGAGACCCAGTACTTC. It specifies CASSALSGETQYF. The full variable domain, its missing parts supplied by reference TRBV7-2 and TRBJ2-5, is GAGVSQSPSNKVTEKGKDVELRCDPISGHTALYWYRQSLGQGLEFLIYFQGNSAPDKSGLPSDRFSAERTGGSVSTLTIQRTQQEDSAVYLCASSALSGETQYFGPGTRLLVL.

CDR3 sequence reads: CAWAGTASYEQYF. DNA of the CDR3: TGTGCCTGGGCCGGGACAGCCTCCTACGAGCAGTACTTC. The chain joins TRBV30 to TRBJ2-7; 7 positions agree with TRBD1. V lost 5 bases and J lost 0; bases outside the gene matches: 4. The CDR3 spans 13 residues. Germline lookup yields CDR1 GTSNPN and CDR2 SVGIG (reference sequence). The full variable domain, its missing parts supplied by reference TRBV30 and TRBJ2-7, is SQTIHQWPATLVQPVGSPLSLECTVEGTSNPNLYWYRQAAGRGLQLLFYSVGIGQISSEVPQNLSASRPQDRQFILSSKKLLLSDSGFYLCAWAGTASYEQYFGPGTRLTVT.

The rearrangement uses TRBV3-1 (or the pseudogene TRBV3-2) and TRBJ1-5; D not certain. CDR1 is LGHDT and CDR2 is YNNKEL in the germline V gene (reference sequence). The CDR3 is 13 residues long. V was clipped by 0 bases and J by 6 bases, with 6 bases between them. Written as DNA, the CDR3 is TGTGCCAGCAGCCAAGATCTAGCTCAGCCCCAGCATTTT. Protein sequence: CASSQDLAQPQHF.

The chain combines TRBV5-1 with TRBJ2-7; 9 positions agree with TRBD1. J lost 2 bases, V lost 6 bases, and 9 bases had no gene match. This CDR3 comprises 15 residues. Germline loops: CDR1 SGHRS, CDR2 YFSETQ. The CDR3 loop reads CASKSGTGTTYEQYF. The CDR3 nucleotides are TGCGCCAGCAAGTCTGGGACAGGGACAACCTACGAGCAGTACTTC.

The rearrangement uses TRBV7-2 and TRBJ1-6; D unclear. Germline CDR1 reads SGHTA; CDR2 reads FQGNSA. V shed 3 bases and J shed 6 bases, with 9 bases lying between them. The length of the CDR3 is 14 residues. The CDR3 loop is CASSFPGRNSPLHF. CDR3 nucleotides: TGTGCCAGCAGCTTTCCGGGCCGTAATTCACCCCTCCACTTT.

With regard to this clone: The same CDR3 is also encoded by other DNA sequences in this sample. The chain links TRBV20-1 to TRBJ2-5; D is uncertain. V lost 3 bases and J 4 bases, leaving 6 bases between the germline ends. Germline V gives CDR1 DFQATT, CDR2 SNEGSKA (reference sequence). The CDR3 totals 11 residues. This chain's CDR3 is CSARVGETQYF. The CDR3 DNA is TGCAGTGCTAGGGTTGGAGAGACCCAGTACTTC.

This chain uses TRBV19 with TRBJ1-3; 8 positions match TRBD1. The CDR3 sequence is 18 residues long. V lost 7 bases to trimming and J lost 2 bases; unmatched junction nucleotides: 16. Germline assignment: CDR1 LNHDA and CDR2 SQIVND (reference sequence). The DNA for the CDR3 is TGTGCCAGTAAGGGGGGCAGGGGGCGCCATGACGCTGGAAACACCATATATTTT. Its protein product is CASKGGRGRHDAGNTIYF.

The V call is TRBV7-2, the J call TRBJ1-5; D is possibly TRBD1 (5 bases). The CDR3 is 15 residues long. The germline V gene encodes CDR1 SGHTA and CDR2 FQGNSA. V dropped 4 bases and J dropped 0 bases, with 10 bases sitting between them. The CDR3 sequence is CASSSTGPSNQPQHF. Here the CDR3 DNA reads TGTGCCAGCAGCTCTACGGGGCCTAGCAATCAGCCCCAGCATTTT.

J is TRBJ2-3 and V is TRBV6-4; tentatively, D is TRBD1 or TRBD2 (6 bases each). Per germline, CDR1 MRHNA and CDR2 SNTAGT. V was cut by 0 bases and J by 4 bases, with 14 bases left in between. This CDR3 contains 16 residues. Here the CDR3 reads CASSDSGMGGADTQYF. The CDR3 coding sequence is TGTGCCAGCAGTGACTCAGGGATGGGGGGCGCAGATACGCAGTATTTT.

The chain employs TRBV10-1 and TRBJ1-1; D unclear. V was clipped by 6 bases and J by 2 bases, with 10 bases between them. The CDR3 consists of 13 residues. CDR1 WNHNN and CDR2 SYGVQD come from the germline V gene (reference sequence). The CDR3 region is CASRAARNTEAFF. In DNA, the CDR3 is TGCGCCAGCAGGGCGGCCCGAAACACTGAAGCTTTCTTT.

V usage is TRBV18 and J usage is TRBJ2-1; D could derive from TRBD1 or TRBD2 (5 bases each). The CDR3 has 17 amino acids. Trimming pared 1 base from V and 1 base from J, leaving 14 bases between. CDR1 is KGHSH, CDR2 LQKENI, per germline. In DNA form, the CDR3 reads TGTGCCAGCTCACCACTACTCAGGGAGACATCCTACAATGAGCAGTTCTTC. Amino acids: CASSPLLRETSYNEQFF.